This T cell receptor beta chain was retrieved from a study of siplizumab effects on memory and regulatory T cells. General study findings and limits: Treg-derived clones made up an average of 68.8% of mappable alloreactive CD4+ clones with siplizumab and under 35% in controls. Siplizumab led to significantly less abundant alloreactive sequences that could be traced back to unstimulated CD4+ memory cells. The authors did not confirm suppressive function in proliferating Tregs from siplizumab cultures.

Germline V gene data show CDR1 as LNHDA and CDR2 as SQIVND (reference sequence). This CDR3 has 13 residues. Trimming took off 2 bases at V and 7 bases at J, with 11 bases between the two ends. Note on this clone: As yet, its antigen is unknown.

The assay covered some 98,000 TCR templates per sample. This table comes from immunoSEQ multiplex PCR, and its TCRdb copy is limited to in-frame clones, with some not included. The table has about 100,000 clones, about 91% seen once; the top ten hold 0.73%. This chain joins TRBV19 and TRBJ1-2; D is unresolved. Sequenced sample: Tregs sorted from blood. This clonotype originated in a human donor in good health. The CDR3 coding sequence is TGTGCCAGTAGTATACAGGCGGGCTTTGGCTACACCTTC. Translating it yields CASSIQAGFGYTF.